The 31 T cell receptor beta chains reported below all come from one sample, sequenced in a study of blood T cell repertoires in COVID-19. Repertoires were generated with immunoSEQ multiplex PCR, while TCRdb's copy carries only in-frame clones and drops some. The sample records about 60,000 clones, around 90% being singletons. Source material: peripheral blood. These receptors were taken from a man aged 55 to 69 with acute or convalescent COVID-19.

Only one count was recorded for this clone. The CDR3 sequence is CASSSVSGRASWAYEQYF. The CDR3 nucleotides read TGCGCCAGCAGTTCAGTAAGCGGGAGGGCCAGTTGGGCCTACGAGCAGTACTTC. This chain joins TRBV10-2 and TRBJ2-7; 10 nucleotides line up with TRBD2. Germline assignment: CDR1 WSHSY and CDR2 SAAADI. The CDR3 extends over 18 amino acids. Unmatched junction bases numbered 15, after V lost 5 bases and J lost 2 bases.

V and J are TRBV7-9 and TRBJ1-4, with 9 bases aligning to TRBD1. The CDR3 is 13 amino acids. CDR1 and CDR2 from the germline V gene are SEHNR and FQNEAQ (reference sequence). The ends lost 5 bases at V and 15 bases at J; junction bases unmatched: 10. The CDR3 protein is CASSMQQGAYMFF. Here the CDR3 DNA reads TGTGCCAGCAGCATGCAACAGGGGGCGTATATGTTTTTT. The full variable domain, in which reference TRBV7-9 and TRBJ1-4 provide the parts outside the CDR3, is DTGVSQNPRHKITKRGQNVTFRCDPISEHNRLYWYRQTLGQGPEFLTYFQNEAQLEKSRLLSDRFSAERPKGSFSTLEIQRTEQGDSAMYLCASSMQQGAYMFFGSGTQLSVL.

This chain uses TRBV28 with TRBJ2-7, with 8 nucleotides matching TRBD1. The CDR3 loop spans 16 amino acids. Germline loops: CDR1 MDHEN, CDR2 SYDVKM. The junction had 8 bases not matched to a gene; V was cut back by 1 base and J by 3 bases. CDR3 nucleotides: TGTGCCAGCAGTTTATTAGGTACAGGGGGTAGCTACGAGCAGTACTTC. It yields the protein CASSLLGTGGSYEQYF.

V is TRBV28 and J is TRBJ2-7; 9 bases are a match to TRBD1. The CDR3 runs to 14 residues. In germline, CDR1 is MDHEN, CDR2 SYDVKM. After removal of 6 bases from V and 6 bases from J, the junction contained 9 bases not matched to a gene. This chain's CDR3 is CASRGGDRVGEQYF. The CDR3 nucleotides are TGTGCCAGCAGAGGTGGGGACAGGGTTGGCGAGCAGTACTTC.

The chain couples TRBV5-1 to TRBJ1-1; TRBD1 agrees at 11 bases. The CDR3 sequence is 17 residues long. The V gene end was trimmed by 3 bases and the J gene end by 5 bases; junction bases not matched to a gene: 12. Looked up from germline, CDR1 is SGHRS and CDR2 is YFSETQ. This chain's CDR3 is CASSYSPDRGPGTEAFF. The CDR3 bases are TGCGCCAGCAGCTATTCACCGGACAGGGGGCCGGGGACTGAAGCTTTCTTT.

CDR3: CASSLGRTSTDTQYF. DNA of the CDR3: TGTGCCAGCAGCTTAGGACGGACTAGCACAGATACGCAGTATTTT. The chain uses TRBV7-9 and TRBJ2-3; a weak D match, TRBD2 (5 bases). V lost 1 base, J lost 0 bases, and 8 bases lay in between. The CDR3 runs to 15 residues. The V gene's germline CDR1 is SEHNR and CDR2 FQNEAQ (reference sequence).

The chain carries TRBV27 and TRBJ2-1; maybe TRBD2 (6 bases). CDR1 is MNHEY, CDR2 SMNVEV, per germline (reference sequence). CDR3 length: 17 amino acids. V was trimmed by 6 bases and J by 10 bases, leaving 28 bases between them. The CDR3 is CASRRDEGFDVLKEQFF. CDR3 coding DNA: TGTGCCAGCAGGCGGGACGAGGGGTTCGACGTTCTAAAGGAGCAGTTCTTC.

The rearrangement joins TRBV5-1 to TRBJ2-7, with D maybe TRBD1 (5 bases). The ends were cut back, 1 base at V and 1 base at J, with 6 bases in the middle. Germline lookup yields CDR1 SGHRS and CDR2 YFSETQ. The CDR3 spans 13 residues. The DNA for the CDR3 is TGCGCCAGCAGCTTGCAGGGATCCTACGAGCAGTACTTC. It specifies CASSLQGSYEQYF.

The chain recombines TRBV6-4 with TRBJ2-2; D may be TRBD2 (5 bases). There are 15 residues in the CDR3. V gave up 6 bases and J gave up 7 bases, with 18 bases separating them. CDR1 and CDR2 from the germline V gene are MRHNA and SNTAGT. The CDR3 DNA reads TGTGCCAGCAGGCAGGACGGGGTAACGTTCGGGGAGCTGTTTTTT. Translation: CASRQDGVTFGELFF.

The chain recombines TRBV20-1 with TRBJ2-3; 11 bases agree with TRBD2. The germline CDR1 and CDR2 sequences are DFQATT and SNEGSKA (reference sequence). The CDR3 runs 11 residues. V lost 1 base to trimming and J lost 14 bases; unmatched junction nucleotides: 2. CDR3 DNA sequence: TGCAGTGCTAGAGTACTAGCGGGAGTGTATTTT. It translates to CSARVLAGVYF.

The CDR3 loop reads CSVVDSTVYGYTF. The CDR3 nucleotides are TGCAGCGTCGTAGACAGCACGGTTTATGGCTACACCTTC. V usage is TRBV29-1 and J usage is TRBJ1-2; tentative D call: TRBD1 (5 bases). Germline V gene data show CDR1 as SQVTM and CDR2 as ANQGSEA. V lost 6 bases to trimming and J lost 5 bases, with 16 bases between them. The length of the CDR3 is 13 residues. Based on the CDR3 plus reference TRBV29-1 and TRBJ1-2, the full variable domain is SAVISQKPSRDICQRGTSLTIQCQVDSQVTMMFWYRQQPGQSLTLIATANQGSEATYESGFVIDKFPISRPNLTFSTLTVSNMSPEDSSIYLCSVVDSTVYGYTFGSGTRLTVV.

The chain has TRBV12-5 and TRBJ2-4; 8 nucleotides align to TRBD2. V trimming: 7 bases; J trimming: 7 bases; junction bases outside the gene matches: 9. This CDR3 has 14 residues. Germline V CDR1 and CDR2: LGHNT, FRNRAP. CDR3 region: CASALSGSSNIQYF. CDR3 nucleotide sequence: TGTGCTAGTGCCCTGAGCGGGAGTTCCAACATTCAGTACTTC.

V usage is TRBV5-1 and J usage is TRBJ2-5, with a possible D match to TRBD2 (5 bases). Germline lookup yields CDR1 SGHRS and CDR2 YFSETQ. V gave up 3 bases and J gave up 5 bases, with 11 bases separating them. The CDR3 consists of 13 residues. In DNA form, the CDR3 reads TGCGCCAGCAGCTGGACTTCCCAGGAGACCCAGTACTTC. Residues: CASSWTSQETQYF.

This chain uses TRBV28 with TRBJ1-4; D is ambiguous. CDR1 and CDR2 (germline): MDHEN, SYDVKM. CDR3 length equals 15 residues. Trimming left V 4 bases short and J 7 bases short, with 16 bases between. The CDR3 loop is CASSSSAGKVEKLFF. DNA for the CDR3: TGTGCCAGCAGTTCCTCCGCGGGGAAAGTTGAAAAACTGTTTTTT. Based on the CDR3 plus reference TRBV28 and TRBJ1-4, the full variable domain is DVKVTQSSRYLVKRTGEKVFLECVQDMDHENMFWYRQDPGLGLRLIYFSYDVKMKEKGDIPEGYSVSREKKERFSLILESASTNQTSMYLCASSSSAGKVEKLFFGSGTQLSVL.

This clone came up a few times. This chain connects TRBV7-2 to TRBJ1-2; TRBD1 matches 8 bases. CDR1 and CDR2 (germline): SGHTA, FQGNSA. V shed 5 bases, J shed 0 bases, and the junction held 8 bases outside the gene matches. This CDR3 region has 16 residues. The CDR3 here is CASSPPSTGANYGYTF. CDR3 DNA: TGTGCCAGCAGCCCCCCATCGACAGGGGCTAACTATGGCTACACCTTC.

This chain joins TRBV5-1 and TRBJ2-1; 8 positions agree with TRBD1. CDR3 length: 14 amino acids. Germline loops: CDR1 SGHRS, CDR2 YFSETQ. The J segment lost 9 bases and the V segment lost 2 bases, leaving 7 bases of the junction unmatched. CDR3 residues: CASSFTGTGTEQFF. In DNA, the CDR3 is TGCGCCAGCAGCTTCACCGGGACAGGTACTGAGCAGTTCTTC.

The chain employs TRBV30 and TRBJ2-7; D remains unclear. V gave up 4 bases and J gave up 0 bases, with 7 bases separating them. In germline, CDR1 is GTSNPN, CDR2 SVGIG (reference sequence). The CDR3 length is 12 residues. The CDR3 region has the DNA TGTGCCTGGACAGGCTACTCCTACGAGCAGTACTTC. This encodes CAWTGYSYEQYF.

The CDR3 DNA follows: TGTGCCAGCACCAGGACAGGGGCTAACTATGGCTACACCTTC. This gives the protein CASTRTGANYGYTF. The chain has TRBV28 and TRBJ1-2; 9 bases fit TRBD1. V shed 7 bases and J 0 bases; nucleotides not matched to a gene: 3. The CDR3 runs 14 residues. In germline, CDR1 is MDHEN, CDR2 SYDVKM.

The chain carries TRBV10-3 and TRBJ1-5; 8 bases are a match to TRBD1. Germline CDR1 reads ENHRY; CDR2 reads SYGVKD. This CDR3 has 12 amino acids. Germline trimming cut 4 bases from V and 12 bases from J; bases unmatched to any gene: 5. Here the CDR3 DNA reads TGTGCCATCAGTGGGGACAGGATGCTCCAGCATTTT. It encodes CAISGDRMLQHF.

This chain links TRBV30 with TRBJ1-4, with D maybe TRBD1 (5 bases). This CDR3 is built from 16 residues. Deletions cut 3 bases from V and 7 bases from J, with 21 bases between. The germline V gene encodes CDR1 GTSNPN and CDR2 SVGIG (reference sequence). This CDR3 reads CAWSYVGGDDGEKLFF. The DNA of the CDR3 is TGTGCCTGGAGCTATGTTGGGGGGGACGACGGTGAAAAACTGTTTTTT.

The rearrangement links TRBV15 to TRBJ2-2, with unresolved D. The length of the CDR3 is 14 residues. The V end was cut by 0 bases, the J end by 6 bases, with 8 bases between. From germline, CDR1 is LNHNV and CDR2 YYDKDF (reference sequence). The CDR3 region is CATSRDLSAGELFF. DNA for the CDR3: TGTGCCACCAGCAGAGATCTTAGTGCCGGGGAGCTGTTTTTT.

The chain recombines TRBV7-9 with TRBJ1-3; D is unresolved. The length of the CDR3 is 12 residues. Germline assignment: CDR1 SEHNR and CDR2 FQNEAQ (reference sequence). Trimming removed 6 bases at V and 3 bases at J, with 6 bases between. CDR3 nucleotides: TGTGCCAGCAGTTTTAGTGGAAACACCATATATTTT. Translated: CASSFSGNTIYF.

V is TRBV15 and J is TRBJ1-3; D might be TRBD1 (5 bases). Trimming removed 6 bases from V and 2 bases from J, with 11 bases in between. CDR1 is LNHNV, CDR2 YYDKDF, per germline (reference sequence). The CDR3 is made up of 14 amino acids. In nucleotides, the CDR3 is TGTGCCACCAGGCAGGGTACGGCTGGAAACACCATATATTTT. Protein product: CATRQGTAGNTIYF.

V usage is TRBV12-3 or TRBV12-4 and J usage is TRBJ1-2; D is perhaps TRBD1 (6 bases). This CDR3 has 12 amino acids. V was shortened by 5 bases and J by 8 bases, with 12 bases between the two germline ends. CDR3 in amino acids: CASSRYRVGYTF. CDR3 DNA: TGTGCCAGCAGTAGGTACAGGGTCGGCTACACCTTC.

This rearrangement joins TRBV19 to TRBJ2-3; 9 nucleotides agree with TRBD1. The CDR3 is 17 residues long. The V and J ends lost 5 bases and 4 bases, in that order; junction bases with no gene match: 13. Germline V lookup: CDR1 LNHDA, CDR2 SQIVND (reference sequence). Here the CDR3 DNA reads TGTGCCAGTAGTGCCCACAGGGGGCTAGTGAAAGCAGATACGCAGTATTTT. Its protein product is CASSAHRGLVKADTQYF.

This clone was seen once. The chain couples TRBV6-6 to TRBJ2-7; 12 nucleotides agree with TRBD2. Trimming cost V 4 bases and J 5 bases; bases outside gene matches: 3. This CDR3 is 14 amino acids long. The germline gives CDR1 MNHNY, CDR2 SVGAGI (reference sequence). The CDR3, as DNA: TGTGCCAGCAGTTCCTGGACTAGCGGGAACGAGCAGTACTTC. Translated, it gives CASSSWTSGNEQYF.

In DNA form, the CDR3 reads TGTGCCAGCAGCCCGTGGACTAGCGGGAGCTCCTACAATGAGCAGTTCTTC. Translation gives CASSPWTSGSSYNEQFF. The chain uses TRBV3-1 (or the pseudogene TRBV3-2) and TRBJ2-1, with 13 nucleotides matching TRBD2. V gave up 4 bases and J gave up 0 bases; unmatched junction bases: 3. Germline CDR1 is LGHDT and CDR2 is YNNKEL (reference sequence). CDR3 length: 17 amino acids.

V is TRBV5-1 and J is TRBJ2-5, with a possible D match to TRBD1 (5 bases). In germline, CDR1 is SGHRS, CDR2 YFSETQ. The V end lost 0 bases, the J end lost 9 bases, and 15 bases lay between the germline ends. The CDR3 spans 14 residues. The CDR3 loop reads CASSLVQAEGAQYF. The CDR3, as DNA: TGCGCCAGCAGCTTGGTCCAGGCCGAAGGGGCCCAGTACTTC.

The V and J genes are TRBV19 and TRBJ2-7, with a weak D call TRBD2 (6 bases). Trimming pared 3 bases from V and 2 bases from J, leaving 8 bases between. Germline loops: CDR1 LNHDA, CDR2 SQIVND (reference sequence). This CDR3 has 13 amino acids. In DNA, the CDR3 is TGTGCCAGTAGTATCGCGGGACCCTACGAGCAGTACTTC. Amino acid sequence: CASSIAGPYEQYF.

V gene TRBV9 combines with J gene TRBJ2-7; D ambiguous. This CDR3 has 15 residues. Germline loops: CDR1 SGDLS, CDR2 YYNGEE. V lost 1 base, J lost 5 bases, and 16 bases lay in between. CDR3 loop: CASSVLGSPGHEQYF. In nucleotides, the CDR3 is TGTGCCAGCAGCGTACTCGGAAGCCCAGGCCACGAGCAGTACTTC.

CDR3: CASSSWESGQRDYNEQFF. The DNA of the CDR3 is TGTGCCAGCAGCTCCTGGGAGTCAGGCCAGCGCGATTACAATGAGCAGTTCTTC. The chain combines TRBV7-2 with TRBJ2-1; possible D gene TRBD2, 5 bases. This CDR3 region has 18 residues. CDR1 and CDR2 (germline): SGHTA, FQGNSA. Trimming took off 4 bases at V and 4 bases at J, with 23 bases between the two ends.